This T cell receptor (beta chain) was observed in a study of CD8 T cells in ankylosing spondylitis. Each TCR beta library was made by quantitative 5'-RACE that incorporated molecular barcodes. One entry per CDR3 protein results from TCRdb running MiXCR on the 5' RACE reads. This table has tens of thousands of distinct CDR3 sequences, 6.2% appearing once. CDR3 length: 16 residues. The ends were cut back, 5 bases at V and 4 bases at J, with 20 bases in the middle. The germline V gene has CDR1 LNHDA and CDR2 SQIVND (reference sequence). The chain employs TRBV19 and TRBJ1-2; weak D call: TRBD1 (5 bases). The TCR was taken from a male donor with ankylosing spondylitis. What was sequenced was synovial fluid, either unsorted or a sorted T cell fraction (not recorded which). As DNA, the CDR3 is TGTGCCAGTAGTTCTCCGGGGCGGGGCACGGGCTATGGCTACACCTTC. It is translated as CASSSPGRGTGYGYTF. Combining the CDR3 with reference TRBV19 and TRBJ1-2 gives the whole variable domain DGGITQSPKYLFRKEGQNVTLSCEQNLNHDAMYWYRQDPGQGLRLIYYSQIVNDFQKGDIAEGYSVSREKKESFPLTVTSAQKNPTAFYLCASSSPGRGTGYGYTFGSGTRLTVV.